Presented here are 19 T cell receptor beta chains from one specimen sequenced in a study of cytomegalovirus exposure and HLA in healthy donors. Sequenced by immunoSEQ multiplex PCR; TCRdb stores in-frame clones only, minus some. The sample lists approximately 180,000 clones, more than 75% occurring once. Sequenced sample: PBMCs. The receptors here all came from a woman under 40 in good health and CMV-seronegative.

This chain uses TRBV29-1 with TRBJ2-5; no reliable D call. CDR3 length: 11 residues. CDR1 is SQVTM and CDR2 is ANQGSEA in the germline V gene. V was clipped by 4 bases and J by 2 bases, with 5 bases between them. This CDR3 reads CSVVGQETQYF. The CDR3 coding sequence is TGCAGCGTTGTCGGTCAAGAGACCCAGTACTTC.

This chain connects TRBV7-2 to TRBJ1-3; no clear D gene. Germline V gives CDR1 SGHTA, CDR2 FQGNSA. V lost 0 bases, J lost 1 base, and 10 bases lay in between. CDR3 length: 16 amino acids. DNA of the CDR3: TGTGCCAGCAGCTTAGCCGGGGTCAAATCTGGAAACACCATATATTTT. Translation gives CASSLAGVKSGNTIYF. Combining the CDR3 with reference TRBV7-2 and TRBJ1-3 gives the whole variable domain GAGVSQSPSNKVTEKGKDVELRCDPISGHTALYWYRQSLGQGLEFLIYFQGNSAPDKSGLPSDRFSAERTGGSVSTLTIQRTQQEDSAVYLCASSLAGVKSGNTIYFGEGSWLTVV.

The chain joins TRBV5-1 to TRBJ2-3; the match to TRBD1 covers 12 bases. V shed 4 bases and J 1 base; nucleotides not matched to a gene: 4. CDR1 and CDR2 from the germline V gene are SGHRS and YFSETQ. The length of the CDR3 is 16 residues. Here the CDR3 reads CASSGGDRGRTDTQYF. CDR3 nucleotides: TGCGCCAGCAGCGGGGGGGACAGGGGGCGCACAGATACGCAGTATTTT.

The count of this clone is one. The chain uses TRBV5-1 and TRBJ2-5; perhaps TRBD1 as D (7 bases). CDR1 is SGHRS and CDR2 is YFSETQ in the germline V gene. V was clipped by 2 bases and J by 5 bases, with 22 bases between them. This CDR3 is built from 17 residues. For the CDR3, the DNA is TGCGCCAGCAGCTTTTCATTGGACAGGTTTGGGGGGGAGACCCAGTACTTC. Amino acid sequence: CASSFSLDRFGGETQYF.

This chain uses TRBV5-1 with TRBJ1-1; TRBD1 matches at 10 bases. CDR1 is SGHRS and CDR2 is YFSETQ in the germline V gene. V shed 4 bases and J 5 bases; nucleotides not matched to a gene: 5. This CDR3 is built from 14 residues. CDR3: CASSGTGEYTEAFF. The CDR3 region has the DNA TGCGCCAGCAGCGGGACAGGGGAATATACTGAAGCTTTCTTT.

The gene calls are TRBV7-6 and TRBJ1-2; the match to TRBD1 covers 10 bases. The CDR3 covers 18 residues. The V gene end was trimmed by 1 base and the J gene end by 2 bases; junction bases not matched to a gene: 10. The germline V gene has CDR1 SGHVS and CDR2 FNYEAQ. The CDR3 is CASSLGVGTGDSNYGYTF. The CDR3 DNA follows: TGTGCCAGCAGCTTAGGGGTGGGGACAGGGGACTCAAACTATGGCTACACCTTC.

The rearrangement uses TRBV2 and TRBJ2-4, with 10 bases identical to TRBD2. With V trimmed by 6 bases and J by 7 bases, 9 bases remained unmatched. CDR3 length equals 15 residues. Germline lookup yields CDR1 SNHLY and CDR2 FYNNEI. The DNA for the CDR3 is TGTGCCAGCAGGGTTAGCGGGGGGCCAAGCAACATTCAGTACTTC. This encodes CASRVSGGPSNIQYF.

The chain employs TRBV6-5 and TRBJ1-2; D not certain. V lost 0 bases and J 4 bases, leaving 6 bases between the germline ends. Germline values: CDR1 MNHEY, CDR2 SVGAGI. CDR3 size: 13 residues. CDR3 sequence reads: CASSYSQLYGYTF. DNA of the CDR3: TGTGCCAGCAGTTACTCCCAACTCTATGGCTACACCTTC.

CDR3: CASRDSATNEKLFF. Written as DNA, the CDR3 is TGTGCCAGCAGGGACAGTGCAACTAATGAAAAACTGTTTTTT. The chain couples TRBV6-5 to TRBJ1-4; D may be TRBD1 (6 bases). Trimming shortened V by 6 bases and J by 0 bases, and 8 bases separated the two germline ends. The germline gives CDR1 MNHEY, CDR2 SVGAGI. This CDR3 has 14 residues.

The chain recombines TRBV18 with TRBJ2-3, with a weak D call TRBD2 (5 bases). Germline CDR1 KGHSH, CDR2 LQKENI. V dropped 4 bases and J dropped 4 bases, with 6 bases sitting between them. This CDR3 is 12 amino acids long. The chain's CDR3 is CASSLAPDTQYF. The CDR3 DNA is TGTGCCAGCTCACTAGCGCCAGATACGCAGTATTTT. Full variable domain (missing parts from reference TRBV18 and TRBJ2-3): NAGVMQNPRHLVRRRGQEARLRCSPMKGHSHVYWYRQLPEEGLKFMVYLQKENIIDESGMPKERFSAEFPKEGPSILRIQQVVRGDSAAYFCASSLAPDTQYFGPGTRLTVL.

A single count supports this clone. The chain uses TRBV7-9 and TRBJ1-4; 7 bases match TRBD1. CDR1 is SEHNR and CDR2 is FQNEAQ in the germline V gene (reference sequence). Trimming took 5 bases from V and 4 from J; bases not matched to a gene: 7. This CDR3 has 15 residues. The DNA of the CDR3 is TGTGCCAGCAGCCCTGGGGACAGACTTAATGAAAAACTGTTTTTT. It translates to CASSPGDRLNEKLFF.

This chain joins TRBV6-5 and TRBJ2-7; D is ambiguous. The CDR3 extends over 12 amino acids. Between the trimmed V and J ends, which lost 6 bases and 3 bases, there was a span of 9 bases. CDR1 and CDR2 from the germline V gene are MNHEY and SVGAGI. CDR3 residues: CASSLTSYEQYF. DNA for the CDR3: TGTGCCAGCAGCTTGACAAGCTACGAGCAGTACTTC.

The chain is built from TRBV27 and TRBJ2-7; D is undetermined. V was cut by 3 bases and J by 3 bases, with 9 bases left in between. The CDR3 is 13 amino acids. Germline V gene sequence: CDR1 MNHEY, CDR2 SMNVEV (reference sequence). The CDR3 DNA is TGTGCCAGCAGTTTTCTTGGCAGCTACGAGCAGTACTTC. It encodes CASSFLGSYEQYF.

The J gene is TRBJ2-1, the V gene TRBV10-3; 8 positions match TRBD1. The germline gives CDR1 ENHRY, CDR2 SYGVKD. The CDR3 extends over 14 amino acids. Trimming at V came to 2 bases and at J to 8 bases, leaving 5 bases not matched to a gene. In DNA form, the CDR3 reads TGTGCCATCAGTGAGCCCGGGACAGGATATGAGCAGTTCTTC. It codes for CAISEPGTGYEQFF.

This rearrangement joins TRBV19 to TRBJ1-5, with 7 bases lining up with TRBD1. Germline V gives CDR1 LNHDA, CDR2 SQIVND (reference sequence). J was trimmed by 6 bases and V by 8 bases; bases with no gene match: 13. The length of the CDR3 is 15 residues. CDR3 protein: CASRDLDRAVQPQHF. Written as DNA, the CDR3 is TGTGCCAGTCGCGACCTTGACAGGGCGGTTCAGCCCCAGCATTTT.

The chain joins TRBV27 to TRBJ1-1, with D possibly TRBD1 on 6 matching bases. Germline V CDR1 and CDR2: MNHEY, SMNVEV (reference sequence). The CDR3 runs 13 residues. Trimming left V 1 base short and J 7 bases short, with 10 bases between. CDR3 coding DNA: TGTGCCAGCAGTTTATTAGACAGGAATGAAGCTTTCTTT. Translated: CASSLLDRNEAFF.

The gene calls are TRBV6-6 and TRBJ1-2; 11 nucleotides agree with TRBD1. This CDR3 contains 15 residues. CDR1 is MNHNY and CDR2 is SVGAGI in the germline V gene (reference sequence). V gave up 6 bases and J gave up 8 bases; unmatched junction bases: 11. This CDR3 is CASRSPGQGGQGYTF. CDR3 in DNA: TGTGCCAGCAGAAGTCCGGGACAGGGGGGGCAGGGCTACACCTTC.

The chain uses TRBV6-1 and TRBJ1-4; 10 positions match TRBD1. J gave up 8 bases and V 9 bases, and 9 bases lay outside the gene matches. CDR1 is MNHNS and CDR2 is SASEGT in the germline V gene. The CDR3 contains 14 residues. CDR3 coding DNA: TGTGCCAGTTCTCCCCGGGACAGGGGAGAAAAACTGTTTTTT. Translating gives CASSPRDRGEKLFF.

The gene calls are TRBV4-1 and TRBJ1-4; D uncertain. The CDR3 has 15 residues. V lost 8 bases, J lost 1 base, and 14 bases lay in between. The V gene's germline CDR1 is MGHRA and CDR2 YSYEKL. CDR3 region: CASAPRRRTNEKLFF. CDR3 in DNA: TGCGCCAGCGCCCCTAGGCGGAGAACTAATGAAAAACTGTTTTTT.